This T cell receptor beta chain was profiled in a study of cytomegalovirus exposure and HLA in healthy donors. Background on the study: Within the Caucasian-associated ancestry cluster were roughly 82% of the roughly 400 genotyped donors.

Study outcomes and limitations: Altogether, about 160 TCR beta chains were recorded as cytomegalovirus-associated.

About this clone: Its antigen is unknown.

CDR3 length: 14 residues. The germline V and J ends were trimmed by 4 bases and 0 bases, with 10 bases remaining between them. Germline V gives CDR1 MGHRA, CDR2 YSYEKL. Donors consisted of healthy bone marrow donors. With 60 Vbeta and 13 Jbeta primers, the PCR was carried out. The assay was immunoSEQ multiplex PCR, and TCRdb's table has in-frame clones only and misses some. The data show 100,000 to 140,000 clones, roughly 73% seen once. The genes are TRBV4-1 and TRBJ2-7; D perhaps matches TRBD1 (6 bases). Sequences were obtained from PBMCs. The source is a man under 40 in good health and CMV-seronegative. CDR3 nucleotide sequence: TGCGCCAGCAGCCCCCGGGACACCTCCTACGAGCAGTACTTC. Protein sequence: CASSPRDTSYEQYF.